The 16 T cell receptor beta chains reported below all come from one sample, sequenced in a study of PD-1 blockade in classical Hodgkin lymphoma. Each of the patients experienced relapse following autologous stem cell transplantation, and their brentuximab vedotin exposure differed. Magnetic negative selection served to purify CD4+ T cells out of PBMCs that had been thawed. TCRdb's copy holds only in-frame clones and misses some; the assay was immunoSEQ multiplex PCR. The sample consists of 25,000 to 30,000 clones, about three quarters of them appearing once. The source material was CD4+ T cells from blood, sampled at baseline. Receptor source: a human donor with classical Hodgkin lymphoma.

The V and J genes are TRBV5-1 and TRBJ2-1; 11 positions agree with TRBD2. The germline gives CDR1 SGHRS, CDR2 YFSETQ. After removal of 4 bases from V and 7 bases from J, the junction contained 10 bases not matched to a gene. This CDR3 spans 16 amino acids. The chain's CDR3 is CASSTLLAGVWNEQFF. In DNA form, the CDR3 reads TGCGCCAGCAGCACTTTACTAGCGGGGGTTTGGAATGAGCAGTTCTTC.

The CDR3 is CASSYRERILYGYTF. CDR3 bases: TGCGCCAGCAGCTACCGGGAGAGGATTTTGTATGGCTACACCTTC. The V gene is TRBV4-3, the J gene TRBJ1-2; no clear D gene. CDR1 is LGHNA, CDR2 YSLEER, per germline. The CDR3 loop spans 15 amino acids. V was trimmed by 5 bases and J by 5 bases, leaving 18 bases between them.

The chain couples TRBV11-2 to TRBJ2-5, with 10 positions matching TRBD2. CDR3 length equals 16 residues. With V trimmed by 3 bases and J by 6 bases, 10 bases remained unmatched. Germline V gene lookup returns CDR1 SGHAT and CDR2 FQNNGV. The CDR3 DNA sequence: TGTGCCAGCAGCTTCCCTAGCGGGGGCCGAGAGCAGACCCAGTACTTC. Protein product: CASSFPSGGREQTQYF.

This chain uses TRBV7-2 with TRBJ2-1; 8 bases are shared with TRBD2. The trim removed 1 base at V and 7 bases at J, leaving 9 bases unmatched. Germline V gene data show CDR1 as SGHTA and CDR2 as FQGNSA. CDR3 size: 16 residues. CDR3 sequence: CASSLEGSSGANEQFF. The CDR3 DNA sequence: TGTGCCAGCAGCTTAGAGGGGAGTAGCGGGGCGAATGAGCAGTTCTTC. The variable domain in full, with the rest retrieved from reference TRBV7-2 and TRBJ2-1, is GAGVSQSPSNKVTEKGKDVELRCDPISGHTALYWYRQSLGQGLEFLIYFQGNSAPDKSGLPSDRFSAERTGGSVSTLTIQRTQQEDSAVYLCASSLEGSSGANEQFFGPGTRLTVL.

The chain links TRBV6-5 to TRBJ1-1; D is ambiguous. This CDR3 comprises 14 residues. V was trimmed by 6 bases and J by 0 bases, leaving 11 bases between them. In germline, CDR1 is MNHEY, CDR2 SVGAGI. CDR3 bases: TGTGCCAGCAGGGAAGACGGCATGAACACTGAAGCTTTCTTT. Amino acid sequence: CASREDGMNTEAFF.

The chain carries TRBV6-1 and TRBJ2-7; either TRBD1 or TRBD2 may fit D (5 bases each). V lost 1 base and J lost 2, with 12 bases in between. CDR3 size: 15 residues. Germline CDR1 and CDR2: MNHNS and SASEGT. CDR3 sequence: CASSEVGVVPYEQYF. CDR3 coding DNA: TGTGCCAGCAGTGAAGTGGGGGTCGTCCCCTACGAGCAGTACTTC.

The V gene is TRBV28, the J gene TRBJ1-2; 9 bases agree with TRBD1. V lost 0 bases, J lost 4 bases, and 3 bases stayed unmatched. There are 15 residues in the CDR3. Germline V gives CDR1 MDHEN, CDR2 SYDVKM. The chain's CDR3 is CASSLWTGGAYGYTF. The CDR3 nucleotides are TGTGCCAGCAGTTTATGGACAGGGGGGGCCTATGGCTACACCTTC.

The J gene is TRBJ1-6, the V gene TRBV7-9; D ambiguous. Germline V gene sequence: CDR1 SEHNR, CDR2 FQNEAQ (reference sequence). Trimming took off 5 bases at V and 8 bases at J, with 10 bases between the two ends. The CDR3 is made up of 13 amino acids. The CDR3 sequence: CASSPGPDSPLHF. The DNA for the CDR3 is TGTGCCAGCAGCCCAGGACCGGATTCACCCCTCCACTTT.

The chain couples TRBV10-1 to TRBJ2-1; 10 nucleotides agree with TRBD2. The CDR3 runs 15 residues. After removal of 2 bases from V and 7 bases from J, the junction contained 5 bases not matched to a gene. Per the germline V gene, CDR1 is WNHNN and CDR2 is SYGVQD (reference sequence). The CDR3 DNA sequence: TGCGCCAGCAGTGAGACCAGCGGGGGGGGGAATGAGCAGTTCTTC. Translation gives CASSETSGGGNEQFF.

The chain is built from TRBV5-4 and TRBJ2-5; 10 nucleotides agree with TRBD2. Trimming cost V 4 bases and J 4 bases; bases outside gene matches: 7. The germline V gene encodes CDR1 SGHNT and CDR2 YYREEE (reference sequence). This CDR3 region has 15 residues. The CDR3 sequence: CASSQSGGAPETQYF. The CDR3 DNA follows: TGTGCCAGCAGCCAAAGCGGGGGGGCACCAGAGACCCAGTACTTC. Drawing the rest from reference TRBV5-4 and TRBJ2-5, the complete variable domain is ETGVTQSPTHLIKTRGQQVTLRCSSQSGHNTVSWYQQALGQGPQFIFQYYREEENGRGNFPPRFSGLQFPNYSSELNVNALELDDSALYLCASSQSGGAPETQYFGPGTRLLVL.

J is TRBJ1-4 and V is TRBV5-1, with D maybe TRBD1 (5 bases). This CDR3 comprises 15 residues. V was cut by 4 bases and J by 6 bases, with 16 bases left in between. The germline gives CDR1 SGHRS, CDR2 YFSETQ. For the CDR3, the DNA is TGCGCCAGCAGCCCCGGGGGGAGTCGCGATGAAAAACTGTTTTTT. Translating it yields CASSPGGSRDEKLFF.

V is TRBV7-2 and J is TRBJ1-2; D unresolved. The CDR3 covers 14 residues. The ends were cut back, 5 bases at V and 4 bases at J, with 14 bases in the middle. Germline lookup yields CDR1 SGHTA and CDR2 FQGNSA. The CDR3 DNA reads TGTGCCAGCAGCCCGAGGAGCGGGCCCTATGGCTACACCTTC. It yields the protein CASSPRSGPYGYTF.

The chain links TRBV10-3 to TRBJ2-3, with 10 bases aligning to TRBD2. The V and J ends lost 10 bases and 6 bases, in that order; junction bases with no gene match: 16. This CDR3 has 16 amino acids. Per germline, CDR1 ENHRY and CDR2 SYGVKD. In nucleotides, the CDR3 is TGTGCCACCACCACGCCTACTAGCGGGGCAGGGGATACGCAGTATTTT. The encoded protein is CATTTPTSGAGDTQYF.

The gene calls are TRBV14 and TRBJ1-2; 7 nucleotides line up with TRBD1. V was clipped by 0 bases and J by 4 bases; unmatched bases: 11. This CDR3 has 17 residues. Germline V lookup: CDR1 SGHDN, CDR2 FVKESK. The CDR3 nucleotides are TGTGCCAGCAGCCAAGAAGGGATGACAGGGAGGACCTATGGCTACACCTTC. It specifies CASSQEGMTGRTYGYTF.

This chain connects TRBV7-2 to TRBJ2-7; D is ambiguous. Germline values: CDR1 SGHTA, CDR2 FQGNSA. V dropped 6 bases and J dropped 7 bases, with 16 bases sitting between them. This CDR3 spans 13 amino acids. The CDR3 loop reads CASSRLGNSEQYF. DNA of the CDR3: TGTGCCAGCAGTCGACTGGGAAATTCAGAGCAGTACTTC.

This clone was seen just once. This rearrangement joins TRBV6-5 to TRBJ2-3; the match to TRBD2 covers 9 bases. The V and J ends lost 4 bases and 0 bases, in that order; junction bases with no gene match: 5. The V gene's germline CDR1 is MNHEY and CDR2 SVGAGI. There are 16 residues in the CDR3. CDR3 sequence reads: CASSSPTSGSTDTQYF. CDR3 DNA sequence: TGTGCCAGCAGTTCCCCGACTAGCGGAAGCACAGATACGCAGTATTTT.